Listed below are T cell receptor beta chains from one sample, sequenced in a study of blood T cell repertoires in COVID-19. Method: immunoSEQ multiplex PCR; TCRdb's copy keeps in-frame clones and lacks some. The sample lists 210,000 or so clones, roughly 90% occurring once. Sequenced material: peripheral blood. The receptors originated from a woman in her 50s with acute or convalescent COVID-19. CDR3s include the opening cysteine and the closing phenylalanine or tryptophan. The order of the fields is V gene, J gene, CDR3 protein.

V: TRBV5-1; J: TRBJ2-7; CDR3: CASSSRPADEQYF
V: TRBV5-1; J: TRBJ1-2; CDR3: CASSLLGARGYTF
V: TRBV7-9; J: TRBJ1-1; CDR3: CASSSDSPIEAFF
V: TRBV11-2; J: TRBJ2-1; CDR3: CASSLEGGVANEQFF
V: TRBV5-1; J: TRBJ2-5; CDR3: CASSGRQGLETQYF
V: TRBV29-1; J: TRBJ1-1; CDR3: CSVWKRGGTTEAFF
V: TRBV5-4; J: TRBJ2-2; CDR3: CASSFTGGMAGELFF
V: TRBV5-1; J: TRBJ2-7; CDR3: CASSARDYEQYF
V: TRBV14; J: TRBJ1-5; CDR3: CASSQYSGQPQHF
V: TRBV27; J: TRBJ2-7; CDR3: CASSPPGTASSYEQYF